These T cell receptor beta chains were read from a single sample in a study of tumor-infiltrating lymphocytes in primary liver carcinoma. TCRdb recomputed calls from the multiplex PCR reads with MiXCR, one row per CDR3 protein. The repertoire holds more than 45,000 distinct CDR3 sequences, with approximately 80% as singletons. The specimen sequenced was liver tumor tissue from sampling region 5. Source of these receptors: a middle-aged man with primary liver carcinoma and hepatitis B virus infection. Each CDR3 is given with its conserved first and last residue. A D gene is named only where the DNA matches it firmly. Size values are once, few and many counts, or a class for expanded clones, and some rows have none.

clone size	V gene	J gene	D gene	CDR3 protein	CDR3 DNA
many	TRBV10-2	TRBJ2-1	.	CASTHTGDEQFF	TGCGCCAGCACCCACACTGGGGATGAGCAGTTCTTC
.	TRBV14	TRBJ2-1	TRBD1	CASSQEGRGTGYNGQLF	TGTGCCAGCAGCCAAGAGGGTCGGGGGACAGGGTACAATGGGCAGCTCTTC
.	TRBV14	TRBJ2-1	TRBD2	CASCAVAGWLNIEQFF	TGTGCCAGCTGTGCCGTAGCGGGATGGTTAAACATTGAGCAGTTCTTC
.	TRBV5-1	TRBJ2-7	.	CAGNFAGISSYEQYF	TGCGCCGGCAACTTCGCCGGGATAAGCTCCTACGAGCAGTACTTC
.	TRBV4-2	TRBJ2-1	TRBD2	CVSSQEAGEPNEQFF	TGTGTCAGCAGCCAAGAAGCGGGAGAACCCAATGAGCAGTTTTTC
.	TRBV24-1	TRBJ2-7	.	CVTGNAASYEKYF	TGTGTCACCGGCAACGCGGCCTCCTACGAGAAGTACTTC
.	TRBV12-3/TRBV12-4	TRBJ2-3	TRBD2	CTSSPPGGRTDTRYF	TGTACCAGCAGCCCGCCGGGGGGGCGAACAGATACGCGGTATTTT
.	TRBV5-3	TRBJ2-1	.	CARSSKGLADTVRGNEQFF	TGTGCCAGAAGCTCAAAAGGCTTAGCGGACACCGTGAGAGGAAATGAGCAGTTCTTC
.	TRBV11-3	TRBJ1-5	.	CASRLYLEVVQPQHF	TGTGCCAGCAGGTTATATCTGGAGGTGGTTCAGCCCCAGCATTTT
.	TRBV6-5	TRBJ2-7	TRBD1	CARSQGVYELYF	TGTGCCAGAAGCCAGGGGGTCTACGAGCTGTACTTC
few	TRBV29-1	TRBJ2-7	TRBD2	CSVFTSDVSYEQYF	TGCAGCGTCTTTACTAGCGACGTATCCTACGAGCAGTATTTC
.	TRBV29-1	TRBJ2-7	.	CNAMISGTGTPYEQYF	TGCAATGCCATGATATCTGGGACCGGCACTCCCTACGAGCAGTACTTC
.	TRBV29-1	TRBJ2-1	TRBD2	CSDGLAAGFYNELFF	TGCAGCGATGGACTAGCGGCAGGGTTCTACAATGAGCTGTTCTTC
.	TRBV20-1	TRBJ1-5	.	CSASGPGPNQPQHF	TGCAGTGCTAGCGGCCCCGGGCCGAATCAGCCCCAGCATTTT
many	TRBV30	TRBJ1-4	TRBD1	CAWSVIDRGGKLFF	TGTGCCTGGAGTGTGATAGACAGGGGGGGAAAACTGTTTTTT
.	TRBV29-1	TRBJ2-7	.	CSAMTSWIGTPYKQYF	TGCAGCGCCATGACATCTTGGATCGGCACTCCCTACAAGCAGTACTTC
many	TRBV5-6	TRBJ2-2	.	CASSWGSRTGELFF	TGTGCCAGCAGTTGGGGGTCAAGAACCGGGGAGCTGTTTTTT
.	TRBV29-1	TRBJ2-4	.	CSGLTIDKNIQYF	TGCAGCGGGCTAACAATTGACAAAAACATTCAGTATTTC
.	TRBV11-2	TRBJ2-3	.	CAGSPQDATDTQYF	TGTGCCGGGAGCCCCCAGGACGCCACAGATACGCAGTATTTC
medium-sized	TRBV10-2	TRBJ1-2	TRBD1	CASSEQGANYGYTF	TGCGCCAGCAGTGAACAGGGGGCAAACTATGGCTACACCTTC
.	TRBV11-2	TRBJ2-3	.	CASSLLAADLSTDTHYF	TGTGCCAGCAGCTTACTCGCGGCCGACCTCAGCACAGATACGCATTATTTT
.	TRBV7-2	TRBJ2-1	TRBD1	CASSQGGTGALNNEQFF	TGTGCCAGCAGCCAGGGGGGGACAGGGGCTTTGAACAATGAGCAGTTCTTC
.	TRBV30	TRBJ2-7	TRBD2	CAWGLQAAGAYEQYF	TGTGCCTGGGGCCTACAGGCAGCGGGAGCCTACGAGCAGTACTTC
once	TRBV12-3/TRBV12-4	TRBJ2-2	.	CASSPRWRTNTGELLF	TGTGCCAGCAGTCCCCGGTGGCGGACGAACACCGGGGAGCTGTTATTT
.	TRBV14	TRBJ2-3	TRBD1	CVSSQRQGRGTDTQYF	TGTGTCAGTAGCCAACGACAGGGGAGAGGGACCGATACGCAGTATTTT
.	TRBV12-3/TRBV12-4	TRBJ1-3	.	CASPADTIYF	TGTGCCAGCCCGGCGGACACCATATATTTT
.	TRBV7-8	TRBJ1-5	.	CASSSAGPKVHQPQHF	TGTGCCAGTAGCTCGGCGGGGCCCAAGGTCCATCAGCCCCAGCATTTT
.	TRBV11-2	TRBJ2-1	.	CARSFSGPLDNEKFF	TGTGCCAGGAGCTTTAGTGGGCCACTCGACAATGAGAAGTTCTTC
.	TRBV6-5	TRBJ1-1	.	CASIYPPTGNTEAFF	TGTGCCAGCATTTACCCGCCAACAGGGAACACTGAAGCTTTCTTT
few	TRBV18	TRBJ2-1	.	CASSPSGGGEQFF	TGTGCCAGCTCACCATCGGGCGGCGGCGAGCAGTTCTTC
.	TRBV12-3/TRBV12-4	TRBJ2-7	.	CVSSHGTGDEQYF	TGTGTCAGCAGTCACGGGACTGGGGACGAGCAGTACTTC
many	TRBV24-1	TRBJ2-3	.	CATSDLRGASTDTQYF	TGTGCCACCAGTGATTTGAGGGGCGCCTCCACAGATACGCAGTATTTT
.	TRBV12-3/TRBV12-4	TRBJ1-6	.	CASSPLVGGDSPLHF	TGTGCCAGCAGTCCCCTCGTGGGGGGGGATTCACCCCTCCACTTT
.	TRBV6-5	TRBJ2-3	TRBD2	CASNPGPAGIDKQYF	TGTGCCAGCAACCCAGGACCAGCGGGAATAGATAAGCAGTATTTT
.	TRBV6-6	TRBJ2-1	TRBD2	CASSPTTAGGDNEQLF	TGTGCCAGCAGTCCGACCACAGCGGGAGGCGACAATGAGCAGCTCTTC
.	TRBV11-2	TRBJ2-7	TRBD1	CASSLLWTGKNEQYF	TGTGCCAGCAGCTTACTATGGACAGGGAAGAACGAGCAGTACTTC
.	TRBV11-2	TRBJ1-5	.	CASSLKGGLTNQSQYF	TGTGCCAGCAGCCTAAAAGGGGGACTGACGAATCAGTCCCAGTATTTC